This T cell receptor (beta chain) was retrieved from a study of cytomegalovirus exposure and HLA in healthy donors. With respect to this clone: Antigen specificity is unknown.

The trim removed 5 bases at V and 4 bases at J, leaving 11 bases unmatched. The CDR3 is made up of 15 amino acids. In germline, CDR1 is PRHDT, CDR2 FYEKMQ (reference sequence). Points from the study as a whole: Among CMV-associated TCR beta chains, most appeared HLA-restricted in a later analysis.

Amplification used 60 Vbeta primers and 13 Jbeta primers. Profiling relied on immunoSEQ multiplex PCR, and the TCRdb table lists in-frame clones only, not all of them. The sample lists about 120,000 clones; roughly 78% were seen once. This chain links TRBV13 with TRBJ2-7; 7 nucleotides align to TRBD2. The sequence was collected from a young man in good health and CMV-seropositive. The sample comprised PBMCs. The DNA of the CDR3 is TGTGCCAGCAGCCCCCAGGGACTACCAATATACGAGCAGTACTTC. Residues: CASSPQGLPIYEQYF. The complete variable domain, with remaining parts taken from reference TRBV13 and TRBJ2-7, reads AAGVIQSPRHLIKEKRETATLKCYPIPRHDTVYWYQQGPGQDPQFLISFYEKMQSDKGSIPDRFSAQQFSDYHSELNMSSLELGDSALYFCASSPQGLPIYEQYFGPGTRLTVT.